The clone carrying this T cell receptor (beta chain) was seen repeatedly, ten times or more. The antigen is not known. These data belong to a study of regulatory T cells in long-lasting Graves disease. The time point is: newly diagnosed GD, antithyroid drugs for less than 3 months. RNA isolated from PBMCs was used to make the TCR library. It was by American Thyroid Association guidelines that Graves' disease was diagnosed. A blood draw put about 9.9 milliliters of peripheral blood into EDTA tubes. Investigators prepared the TCR beta libraries by applying iRepertoire HTBI primers and Arm-PCR of CDR3 regions. TCRdb ran MiXCR on the multiplex PCR reads and lists one entry per CDR3 protein. The sample shows about 400,000 distinct CDR3 sequences, about 14% of them seen only once. Points from the study as a whole: Newly diagnosed patients shared approximately 1,000 public clonotypes; persistent patients shared around 2,500. Newly diagnosed patients had higher TCR diversity than persistent Graves' patients did.

This CDR3 has 19 residues. V lost 0 bases to trimming and J lost 2 bases; unmatched junction nucleotides: 9. From germline, CDR1 is SGDLS and CDR2 YYNGEE. This chain joins TRBV9 and TRBJ2-1, with 12 positions matching TRBD2. This specimen was peripheral blood mononuclear cells (PBMCs), taken at new diagnosis, from a patient treated with antithyroid drugs. The clonotype originates from a female donor with Graves disease. CDR3: CASSVVASGRASTYNEQFF. Written as DNA, the CDR3 is TGTGCCAGCAGCGTAGTGGCTAGCGGGAGGGCCAGCACCTACAATGAGCAGTTCTTC.